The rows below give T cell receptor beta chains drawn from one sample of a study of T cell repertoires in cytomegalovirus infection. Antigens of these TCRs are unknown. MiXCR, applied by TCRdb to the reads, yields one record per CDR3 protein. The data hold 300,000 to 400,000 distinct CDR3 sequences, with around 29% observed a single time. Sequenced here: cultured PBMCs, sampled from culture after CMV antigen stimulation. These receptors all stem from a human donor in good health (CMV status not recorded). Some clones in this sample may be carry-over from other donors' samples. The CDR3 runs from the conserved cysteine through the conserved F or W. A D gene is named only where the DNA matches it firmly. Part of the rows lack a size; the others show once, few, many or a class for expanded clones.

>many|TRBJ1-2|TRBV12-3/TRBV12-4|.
CASNFRGAYGYTF
TGTGCCAGCAATTTCAGGGGAGCCTATGGCTACACCTTC
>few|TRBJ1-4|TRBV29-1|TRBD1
CSVAGGSTNEKLFF
TGCAGCGTCGCAGGGGGATCGACTAATGAAAAACTGTTTTTT
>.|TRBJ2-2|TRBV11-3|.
CASSNRQRGELFF
TGTGCCAGCAGTAATCGACAGAGGGGGGAGCTGTTTTTT
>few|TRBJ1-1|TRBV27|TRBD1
CASSLSFRQGKNTEAFF
TGTGCCAGCAGTTTATCGTTTAGACAGGGGAAGAACACTGAAGCTTTCTTT
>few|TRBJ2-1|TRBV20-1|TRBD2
CSAGWSAGGPVNEQFF
TGCAGTGCTGGATGGTCGGCGGGAGGGCCAGTAAACGAGCAGTTCTTC
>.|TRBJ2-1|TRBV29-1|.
CSVESRDLGNEQFF
TGCAGCGTTGAGAGCAGGGACCTCGGCAATGAGCAGTTCTTC
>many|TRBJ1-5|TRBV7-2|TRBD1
CASSLETGGGNQPQHF
TGTGCCAGCAGCTTAGAAACAGGGGGCGGCAATCAGCCCCAGCATTTT
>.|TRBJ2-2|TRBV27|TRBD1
CASSPGGFNTGELFF
TGTGCCAGCTCCCCAGGGGGTTTTAACACCGGGGAGCTGTTTTTT
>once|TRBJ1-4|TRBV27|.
CASSLTRIATNEKLFF
TGTGCCAGCAGTTTAACCCGAATTGCAACTAATGAAAAACTGTTTTTT
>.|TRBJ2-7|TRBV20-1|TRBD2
CSARLAGGWEQYF
TGCAGTGCTAGACTAGCGGGAGGGTGGGAGCAGTACTTC
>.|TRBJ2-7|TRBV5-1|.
CASSQRTASSYEQYF
TGCGCCAGCAGCCAAAGGACAGCGAGCTCCTACGAGCAGTACTTC
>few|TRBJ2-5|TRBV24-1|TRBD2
CATSLAGRETQYF
TGTGCCACCAGTCTAGCGGGAAGGGAGACCCAGTACTTC
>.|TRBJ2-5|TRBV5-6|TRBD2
CASSSTGTSGQETQYF
TGTGCCAGCAGCTCCACCGGGACTAGCGGGCAAGAGACCCAGTACTTC
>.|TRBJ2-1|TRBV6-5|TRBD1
CASSYRDRGLSSYNEQFF
TGTGCCAGCAGTTATAGGGACAGGGGCCTGTCCTCCTACAATGAGCAGTTCTTC
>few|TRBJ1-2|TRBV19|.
CASSMTSRIYGYTF
TGTGCCAGTAGTATGACCAGCAGGATCTATGGCTACACCTTC
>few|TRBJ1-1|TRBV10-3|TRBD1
CAISEPAGTGGFMNTEAFF
TGTGCCATCAGTGAGCCGGCCGGGACAGGGGGCTTCATGAACACTGAAGCTTTCTTT
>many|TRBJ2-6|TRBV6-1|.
CASSEFRVSSGANVLTF
TGTGCCAGCAGTGAGTTTAGGGTTTCCTCTGGGGCCAACGTCCTGACTTTC
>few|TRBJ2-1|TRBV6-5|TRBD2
CASSYSSPGGGGDEQFF
TGTGCCAGCAGTTACTCGTCTCCGGGAGGGGGTGGGGATGAGCAGTTCTTC
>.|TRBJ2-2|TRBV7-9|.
CASTLGANTGELFF
TGTGCCAGCACCCTGGGGGCGAACACCGGGGAGCTGTTTTTT
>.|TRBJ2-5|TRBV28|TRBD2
CASSGAPGGLEEAQYF
TGTGCCAGCAGTGGAGCCCCGGGGGGACTCGAAGAGGCCCAGTACTTC
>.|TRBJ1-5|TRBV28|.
CASLRVDQPQHF
TGTGCCAGCCTCAGGGTAGATCAGCCCCAGCATTTT
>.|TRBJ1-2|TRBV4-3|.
CASSQISTVSYGYTF
TGCGCCAGCAGTCAAATCTCGACAGTATCTTATGGCTACACCTTC
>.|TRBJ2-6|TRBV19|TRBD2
CASSIEAGVGANVLTF
TGTGCCAGTAGTATAGAAGCGGGGGTTGGGGCCAACGTCCTGACTTTC
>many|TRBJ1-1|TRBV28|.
CASSSGRRLRSTEAFF
TGTGCCAGCAGTTCGGGACGGAGATTAAGGAGCACTGAAGCTTTCTTT
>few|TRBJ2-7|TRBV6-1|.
CASKEGYGRGPYYEQYF
TGTGCCAGCAAAGAGGGGTACGGACGGGGACCCTACTACGAGCAGTACTTC
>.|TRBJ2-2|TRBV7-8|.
CASSLAFMGGYTGELFF
TGTGCCAGCAGCTTAGCTTTTATGGGGGGTTACACCGGGGAGCTGTTTTTT
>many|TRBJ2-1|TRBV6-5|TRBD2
CASSRGLAGGGEQFF
TGTGCCAGCAGCCGGGGACTAGCGGGGGGCGGTGAGCAGTTCTTC
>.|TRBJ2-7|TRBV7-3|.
CASSPTVGTRYEQYF
TGTGCCAGCAGCCCGACAGTAGGAACACGATACGAGCAGTACTTC
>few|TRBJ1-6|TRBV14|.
CASSQEPTAYNSPLHF
TGTGCCAGCAGCCAAGAACCGACAGCGTATAATTCACCCCTCCACTTT
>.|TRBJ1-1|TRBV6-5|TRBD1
CASSGRDSMNTEAFF
TGTGCCAGCAGTGGCCGGGACAGCATGAACACTGAAGCTTTCTTT
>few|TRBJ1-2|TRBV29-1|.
CSVYGVLGVENYGYTF
TGCAGCGTTTATGGGGTGCTCGGTGTCGAGAACTATGGCTACACCTTC
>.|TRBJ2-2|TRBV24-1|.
CATSDLENTGELFF
TGTGCCACCAGTGACTTAGAGAACACCGGGGAGCTGTTTTTT
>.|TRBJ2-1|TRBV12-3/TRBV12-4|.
CASSPGLKNNEQFF
TGTGCCAGCAGCCCCGGACTAAAAAACAATGAGCAGTTCTTC
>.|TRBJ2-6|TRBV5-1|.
CASSNVGSGANVLTF
TGCGCCAGCAGTAACGTCGGCTCTGGGGCCAACGTCCTGACTTTC
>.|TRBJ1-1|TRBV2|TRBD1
CASTDRENTEAFF
TGTGCCAGCACCGACAGGGAGAACACTGAAGCTTTCTTT
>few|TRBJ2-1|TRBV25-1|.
CASSPSTREQFF
TGTGCCAGCAGCCCCTCGACGAGAGAGCAGTTCTTC
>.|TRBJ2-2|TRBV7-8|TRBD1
CASSRQGLNTGELFF
TGTGCCAGCAGCCGACAGGGTTTGAACACCGGGGAGCTGTTTTTT
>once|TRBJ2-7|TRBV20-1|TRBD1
CSAFTGGGNEQYF
TGCAGTGCTTTTACAGGGGGCGGGAACGAGCAGTACTTC
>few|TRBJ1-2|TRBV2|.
CASNGVAYGYTF
TGTGCCAGCAACGGGGTGGCGTATGGCTACACCTTC
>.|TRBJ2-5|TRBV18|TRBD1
CASRVKGTGETQYF
TGTGCCAGCCGGGTGAAGGGGACAGGAGAGACCCAGTACTTC
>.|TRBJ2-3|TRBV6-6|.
CASSYLWRGSGTDTQYF
TGTGCCAGCAGTTACTTATGGCGAGGAAGCGGCACAGATACGCAGTATTTT
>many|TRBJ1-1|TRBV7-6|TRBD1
CASSNQGAEAFF
TGTGCCAGCAGCAATCAGGGGGCGGAAGCTTTCTTT
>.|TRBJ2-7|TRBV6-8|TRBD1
CASSYSGGFGEQYF
TGTGCCAGCAGTTACTCAGGGGGCTTCGGCGAGCAGTACTTC
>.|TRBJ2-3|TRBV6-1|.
CASSEVWGVADTQYF
TGTGCCAGCAGTGAAGTATGGGGGGTTGCAGATACGCAGTATTTT
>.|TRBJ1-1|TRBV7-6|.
CASSFSEMNTEASF
TGTGCCAGCAGCTTTTCCGAAATGAACACTGAAGCTTCCTTT
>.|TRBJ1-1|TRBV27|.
CASSWTDSRTEAFF
TGTGCCAGCAGTTGGACAGATTCGCGCACTGAAGCTTTCTTT
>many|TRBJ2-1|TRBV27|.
CASSRDRSSYNEQFF
TGTGCCAGCAGTCGCGACAGGAGCTCCTACAATGAGCAGTTCTTC
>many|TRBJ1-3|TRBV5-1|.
CASSLTPSGNTIYF
TGCGCCAGCAGCTTGACACCCTCTGGAAACACCATATATTTT